One sample yielded the 8 T cell receptor beta chains listed below, sequenced in a study of CXCR3-negative and CXCR3-positive naive CD8 T cells. General study findings and limits: Hydrophobicity of TRB CDR3s was greater in CXCR3-positive naive cells than in CXCR3-negative naive cells.

The study made its TRB cDNA libraries by 5' RACE, adding UMI labels. TCRdb reanalyzed the 5' RACE reads and collapses them to one entry per CDR3 protein, without DNA. Here the sample table reports around 63,000 distinct CDR3 sequences. The antigens for these receptors are not known. The sequenced sample was naive CXCR3+ CD8+ T cells from blood. Subset: CD45RO-CCR7+CD27+CD95- naive CD8+ T cells expressing CXCR3 (TNR3+). The receptors come from a human donor in good health. Some clones in this sample may be carry-over from other donors' samples.

V is TRBV11-3 and J is TRBJ2-7; the TCRdb call, TRBD2, lacks DNA for checking. The CDR3 covers 13 residues. Germline CDR1 is SGHNT and CDR2 is YENEEA. The CDR3: CASSDIAEGEQYF.

The chain combines TRBV11-2 with TRBJ2-5; the D gene TCRdb calls, TRBD2, cannot be checked with no DNA. The germline CDR1 and CDR2 sequences are SGHAT and FQNNGV. The CDR3 sequence is 14 residues long. The CDR3 region is CASSSESAKETQYF.

V and J are TRBV29-1 and TRBJ2-1. The CDR3 sequence is 13 residues long. The germline V gene has CDR1 SQVTM and CDR2 ANQGSEA. This CDR3 reads CSVSETALNEQFF.

This chain connects TRBV6-2 or TRBV6-3 to TRBJ2-3; TCRdb's D call of TRBD1 is untestable without DNA. This CDR3 has 15 amino acids. CDR1 is MNHEY, CDR2 SVGEGT, per germline. The CDR3 protein is CASSYSRGEADTQYF.

The J gene is TRBJ1-5, the V gene TRBV20-1. This CDR3 region has 14 residues. Germline CDR1 DFQATT, CDR2 SNEGSKA (reference sequence). The CDR3 sequence is CSAILTDLKGPQHF.

The chain couples TRBV7-8 to TRBJ2-2. Per the germline V gene, CDR1 is SGHVS and CDR2 is FQNEAQ. This CDR3 has 11 residues. The CDR3 is CASIHLGELFF.

The genes are TRBV7-9 and TRBJ1-6. Germline V gives CDR1 SEHNR, CDR2 FQNEAQ (reference sequence). This CDR3 spans 12 amino acids. This CDR3 reads CASSLGESPLHF.

V gene TRBV11-2 combines with J gene TRBJ2-5; the D gene TCRdb calls, TRBD2, cannot be checked with no DNA. The CDR3 spans 15 residues. CDR1 SGHAT and CDR2 FQNNGV come from the germline V gene. CDR3 region: CASSSAGGFKETQYF.